This record concerns one T cell receptor beta chain sequence. Its specificity is unknown. The junction had 6 bases not matched to a gene; V was cut back by 5 bases and J by 9 bases. Germline CDR1 MNHEY, CDR2 SVGAGI. The length of the CDR3 is 14 residues. These data are taken from a study of cytomegalovirus exposure and HLA in healthy donors. Whole-study findings and limits: Most CMV-associated TCR beta chains were later found to appear HLA-restricted. A reported reduction in N-insertions relative to the roughly 640-donor mean was seen in an Asian-associated ancestry cluster in a later analysis.

Primers included in the PCR were 60 Vbeta and 13 Jbeta primers. Clones were read by immunoSEQ multiplex PCR, and TCRdb kept only the in-frame ones, dropping some. Here the sample table reports around 100,000 clones. This rearrangement joins TRBV6-5 to TRBJ2-1; 11 positions agree with TRBD2. Specimen: PBMCs. This TCR derives from a man aged 40-49 years in good health and CMV-seropositive. CDR3 sequence (DNA): TGTGCCAGCAGTATACTAGCGGGAGCGGTTGAGCAGTTCTTC. Amino acid sequence: CASSILAGAVEQFF.